This entry features one TCR beta chain sequence. Its antigen is unidentified. The sample originates from a study of regulatory T cells in long-lasting Graves disease. Study-wide points: Shared public clonotypes totalled some 2,500 in persistent patients, compared with about 990 in new patients.

The CDR3 has 17 residues. Germline V gene sequence: CDR1 MDHEN, CDR2 SYDVKM. J was trimmed by 5 bases and V by 3 bases; bases with no gene match: 9. Libraries of TCR beta came from iRepertoire HTBI primers plus Arm-PCR of CDR3 regions. A single record per CDR3 protein comes from TCRdb applying MiXCR to the multiplex PCR reads. The sample contains roughly 500,000 distinct CDR3 sequences, less than 25% of which appear only once. Time point specified: persistent/refractory GD, antithyroid drugs over 5 years with positive TRAb. TCR sequences were obtained from RNA taken from PBMCs. Staff drew approximately 9.3 milliliters of peripheral blood into EDTA tubes.

The genes are TRBV28 and TRBJ2-2; 10 nucleotides align to TRBD1. The receptor was derived from a female donor with Graves disease. The sample in question was peripheral blood mononuclear cells (PBMCs), obtained when the disease was refractory, from a patient treated with antithyroid drugs. The chain's CDR3 is CASSFLPGQGITGELFF. The CDR3 nucleotides read TGTGCCAGCAGTTTTCTCCCGGGACAGGGGATTACCGGGGAGCTGTTTTTT.